These 11 T cell receptor beta chains originate from one sample sequenced in a study of Tregs in tolerant kidney transplant recipients. The nonmyeloablative bone marrow transplants came from related graft donors, with transient mixed chimerism. Assay: immunoSEQ multiplex PCR; the TCRdb copy retains only in-frame clones and omits some. The table has about 50,000 clones, approximately 89% seen once. Sequenced here: CD8+ T cells from blood (PBMCs), sampled 12 months after the transplant. These receptors originate from a human patient who received a combined kidney and bone marrow transplant. Some T cells could come from the graft donor.

The chain employs TRBV2 and TRBJ2-1, with D uncertain. The CDR3 loop spans 13 amino acids. Trimming stripped 8 bases from V and 0 bases from J, with 8 bases between. Per germline, CDR1 SNHLY and CDR2 FYNNEI. Here the CDR3 reads CASSSSSYNEQFF. The DNA of the CDR3 is TGTGCCAGCTCCTCCAGCTCCTACAATGAGCAGTTCTTC.

This clone was seen only a few times. Other DNA sequences in the same sample also yield this CDR3. CDR3 coding DNA: TGTGCCAGCAGTGAAGCCCTGGACAGCTATTCACCCCTCCACTTT. Translated, it gives CASSEALDSYSPLHF. This chain uses TRBV6-1 with TRBJ1-6; TRBD1 is a possible D gene (6 bases). The V end was cut by 0 bases, the J end by 8 bases, with 11 bases between. The CDR3 totals 15 residues. Germline V gene data show CDR1 as MNHNS and CDR2 as SASEGT.

CDR3 in DNA: TGTGCCAGCAGCTCGAGGACCGGGACTAGCATCTACGAGCAGTACTTC. As protein: CASSSRTGTSIYEQYF. The chain recombines TRBV7-9 with TRBJ2-7; TRBD2 matches at 9 bases. This CDR3 comprises 16 residues. Unmatched junction bases numbered 10, after V lost 4 bases and J lost 3 bases. Germline V lookup: CDR1 SEHNR, CDR2 FQNEAQ (reference sequence).

The genes are TRBV29-1 and TRBJ2-1, with D perhaps matching TRBD1 (6 bases). V lost 7 bases and J lost 0, with 10 bases in between. Looked up from germline, CDR1 is SQVTM and CDR2 is ANQGSEA. The CDR3 covers 13 residues. This CDR3 is CSAKGGSYNEQFF. In DNA, the CDR3 is TGCAGCGCAAAAGGGGGCTCCTACAATGAGCAGTTCTTC.

This chain uses TRBV7-6 with TRBJ2-5; D remains ambiguous. With 3 bases removed from V and 5 bases from J, the gap between germline ends came to 7 bases. Germline V gives CDR1 SGHVS, CDR2 FNYEAQ. The CDR3 has 12 residues. CDR3 in amino acids: CASSFLEETQYF. CDR3 nucleotide sequence: TGTGCCAGCAGCTTCTTGGAGGAGACCCAGTACTTC.

The table lists this clone with a count of one. The rearrangement joins TRBV5-5 to TRBJ2-2; D is possibly TRBD1 (5 bases). The CDR3 has 14 amino acids. The germline V gene has CDR1 SGHKS and CDR2 YYEKEE (reference sequence). Deletions cut 5 bases from V and 6 bases from J, with 14 bases between. This CDR3 is CASRFGALPGELFF. In nucleotides, the CDR3 is TGTGCCAGCAGGTTTGGGGCGTTGCCCGGGGAGCTGTTTTTT.

CDR3 loop: CASSLRLAGKIDTQYF. Here the CDR3 DNA reads TGTGCCAGCAGCCTCCGACTAGCGGGGAAGATTGATACGCAGTATTTT. The chain combines TRBV9 with TRBJ2-3, with 11 nucleotides matching TRBD2. The CDR3 covers 16 residues. Per the germline V gene, CDR1 is SGDLS and CDR2 is YYNGEE. The trim removed 4 bases at V and 6 bases at J, leaving 10 bases unmatched. The variable domain in full, with the rest retrieved from reference TRBV9 and TRBJ2-3, is DSGVTQTPKHLITATGQRVTLRCSPRSGDLSVYWYQQSLDQGLQFLIQYYNGEERAKGNILERFSAQQFPDLHSELNLSSLELGDSALYFCASSLRLAGKIDTQYFGPGTRLTVL.

The J gene is TRBJ2-2, the V gene TRBV5-4, with 9 bases aligning to TRBD2. This CDR3 has 16 residues. Germline V gene data show CDR1 as SGHNT and CDR2 as YYREEE (reference sequence). Trimming took 1 base from V and 5 from J; bases not matched to a gene: 6. As DNA, the CDR3 is TGTGCCAGCAGCTTGTCGCGGGAGGGAAGGACCGGGGAGCTGTTTTTT. Residues: CASSLSREGRTGELFF.

The rearrangement uses TRBV7-3 and TRBJ1-5; D is possibly TRBD1 (5 bases). Germline CDR1 SGHTA, CDR2 FQGTGA. V was pared by 5 bases and J by 0 bases, with 14 bases between. This CDR3 region has 16 residues. The CDR3 region is CASSPGHYNSNQPQHF. The CDR3 bases are TGTGCCAGCAGCCCCGGACATTACAATAGCAATCAGCCCCAGCATTTT. The full variable domain, rest sourced from reference TRBV7-3 and TRBJ1-5, is GAGVSQTPSNKVTEKGKYVELRCDPISGHTALYWYRQSLGQGPEFLIYFQGTGAADDSGLPNDRFFAVRPEGSVSTLKIQRTERGDSAVYLCASSPGHYNSNQPQHFGDGTRLSIL.

The V call is TRBV4-2, the J call TRBJ1-1; 8 nucleotides line up with TRBD1. The CDR3 sequence is 20 residues long. J was trimmed by 3 bases and V by 0 bases; bases with no gene match: 18. From germline, CDR1 is LGHNA and CDR2 YNFKEQ. This chain's CDR3 is CASSQDRGRRRLGIDTEAFF. DNA of the CDR3: TGTGCCAGCAGCCAAGACAGGGGGCGTAGGCGGTTAGGGATAGACACTGAAGCTTTCTTT.

This chain joins TRBV27 and TRBJ2-7; tentatively, D is TRBD1 (5 bases). Germline values: CDR1 MNHEY, CDR2 SMNVEV (reference sequence). There are 17 residues in the CDR3. Trimming pared 5 bases from V and 0 bases from J, leaving 20 bases between. The CDR3 DNA is TGTGCCAGCAGTCCTGCGGTGGGTGGGGCCAGCTCCTACGAGCAGTACTTC. It yields the protein CASSPAVGGASSYEQYF.